The T cell receptor beta chain under discussion was sequenced for a study of blood T cell repertoires in COVID-19. Repertoires were generated with immunoSEQ multiplex PCR, while TCRdb's copy carries only in-frame clones and drops some. The sample has 75,000 to 95,000 clones; about 90% are singletons. This CDR3 region has 13 residues. V gave up 4 bases and J gave up 6 bases, with 12 bases separating them. CDR1 is SGDLS, CDR2 YYNGEE, per germline. The sequence came from a man in his fifties with active COVID-19. This rearrangement joins TRBV9 to TRBJ2-3; a weak D match, TRBD1 (6 bases). The sample taken for sequencing was peripheral blood. CDR3 DNA sequence: TGTGCCAGCAGCCCACAGGGTATTGATACGCAGTATTTT. Translating gives CASSPQGIDTQYF.